Each of the 20 T cell receptor beta chains below was sequenced from the same sample in a study of blood T cell repertoires in COVID-19. The table came from immunoSEQ multiplex PCR; TCRdb's copy has only in-frame clones and leaves some out. The top ten hold 4.8% of the sample, which has 94,000 or so clones, approximately 90% seen once. Source material: peripheral blood. These receptors originate from an elderly woman with active COVID-19.

With respect to this clone: The conserved closing phenylalanine or tryptophan is absent in this CDR3, likely reflecting a read error. The DNA is omitted, as the CDR3 cannot be located on it reliably, and the CDR3 follows TCRdb's listing. V and J are TRBV7-9 and TRBJ2-7; the table calls TRBD1, which could not be checked here. Germline CDR1 is SEHNR and CDR2 is FQNEAQ (reference sequence). The CDR3 sequence runs 12 residues, both termini included. CDR3 residues: CASSSDRGEYVY.

This clone was seen once. V usage is TRBV6-6 and J usage is TRBJ2-1, with D unclear. The CDR3 is 16 residues long. Trimming removed 0 bases from V and 4 bases from J, with 13 bases in between. Germline CDR1 MNHNY, CDR2 SVGAGI (reference sequence). The chain's CDR3 is CASSYSIRFEYNEQFF. CDR3 bases: TGTGCCAGCAGTTACTCGATCAGATTCGAATACAATGAGCAGTTCTTC.

V usage is TRBV7-2 and J usage is TRBJ1-5; no firm D call. Per germline, CDR1 SGHTA and CDR2 FQGNSA. The V gene lost 4 bases and the J gene lost 9 bases, with 13 bases spanning the gap. The CDR3 has 13 residues. The CDR3 sequence is CASSSDARGPQHF. CDR3 bases: TGTGCCAGCAGCTCCGACGCGCGGGGGCCCCAGCATTTT.

V usage is TRBV7-2 and J usage is TRBJ1-6; 7 nucleotides align to TRBD1. The trim removed 5 bases at V and 7 bases at J, leaving 8 bases unmatched. Germline assignment: CDR1 SGHTA and CDR2 FQGNSA. This CDR3 has 15 residues. Here the CDR3 reads CASSPEGARNSPLHF. The CDR3 DNA reads as TGTGCCAGCAGCCCAGAGGGGGCAAGAAATTCACCCCTCCACTTT. Full variable domain (missing parts from reference TRBV7-2 and TRBJ1-6): GAGVSQSPSNKVTEKGKDVELRCDPISGHTALYWYRQSLGQGLEFLIYFQGNSAPDKSGLPSDRFSAERTGGSVSTLTIQRTQQEDSAVYLCASSPEGARNSPLHFGNGTRLTVT.

This rearrangement joins TRBV28 to TRBJ2-1; D is unresolved. Trimming removed 5 bases from V and 2 bases from J, with 25 bases in between. The CDR3 runs 19 residues. CDR1 MDHEN and CDR2 SYDVKM come from the germline V gene. The CDR3 DNA is TGTGCCAGCAGTGTTCTACTACCCAACCGGGTCCTGGCCTACAATGAGCAGTTCTTC. This sequence encodes CASSVLLPNRVLAYNEQFF.

V gene TRBV5-1 combines with J gene TRBJ2-3; TRBD1 matches at 8 bases. Germline CDR1 and CDR2: SGHRS and YFSETQ. The CDR3 covers 15 residues. V lost 7 bases, J lost 3 bases, and 10 bases stayed unmatched. CDR3 amino acids: CASRGQATITDTQYF. In DNA form, the CDR3 reads TGCGCCAGCCGGGGACAGGCTACCATAACAGATACGCAGTATTTT.

The V and J genes are TRBV9 and TRBJ2-7, with D possibly TRBD1 on 6 matching bases. Between the trimmed V and J ends, which lost 0 bases and 3 bases, there was a span of 22 bases. In germline, CDR1 is SGDLS, CDR2 YYNGEE. The CDR3 runs to 18 residues. CDR3 bases: TGTGCCAGCAGCGTAGAGGAAGAGGGACACCTTACTGTCTACGAGCAGTACTTC. Translating gives CASSVEEEGHLTVYEQYF.

This clone was found once. The V and J genes are TRBV3-1 (or the pseudogene TRBV3-2) and TRBJ1-1, with D possibly TRBD1 on 5 matching bases. Germline CDR1 and CDR2: LGHDT and YNNKEL (reference sequence). V was shortened by 7 bases and J by 0 bases, with 9 bases between the two germline ends. The CDR3 sequence is 13 residues long. The CDR3 DNA reads TGTGCCAGCACGAAGGGGCTGAACACTGAAGCTTTCTTT. Translation gives CASTKGLNTEAFF.

This sequence joins TRBV9 and TRBJ2-1, with 8 bases matching TRBD2. V was clipped by 2 bases and J by 9 bases; unmatched bases: 4. This CDR3 contains 13 residues. The germline V gene has CDR1 SGDLS and CDR2 YYNGEE. CDR3 in DNA: TGTGCCAGCAGCGTTAGCGGGACCGGTGAGCAGTTCTTC. This encodes CASSVSGTGEQFF.

J is TRBJ2-2 and V is TRBV19; D remains unclear. This CDR3 has 12 amino acids. Deletions cut 3 bases from V and 7 bases from J, with 6 bases between. Germline V gene data show CDR1 as LNHDA and CDR2 as SQIVND (reference sequence). The CDR3 sequence is CASSIGLGELFF. CDR3 coding DNA: TGTGCCAGTAGTATTGGCCTCGGGGAGCTGTTTTTT.

The chain is built from TRBV5-1 and TRBJ2-2; 9 nucleotides align to TRBD2. J was trimmed by 3 bases and V by 5 bases; bases with no gene match: 8. The germline V gene has CDR1 SGHRS and CDR2 YFSETQ. The CDR3 is made up of 16 amino acids. This CDR3 reads CASSTLAGVYTGELFF. In nucleotides, the CDR3 is TGCGCCAGCAGTACCTTAGCGGGAGTATACACCGGGGAGCTGTTTTTT.

V gene TRBV5-1 combines with J gene TRBJ2-1; TRBD2 agrees at 11 bases. CDR1 and CDR2 from the germline V gene are SGHRS and YFSETQ. The CDR3 consists of 21 residues. J was trimmed by 0 bases and V by 0 bases; bases with no gene match: 14. As DNA, the CDR3 is TGCGCCAGCAGCTTGGCCCAACTAGCGGGAGAGCTAACAGTCTCCTACAATGAGCAGTTCTTC. Encoded protein: CASSLAQLAGELTVSYNEQFF. Drawing the rest from reference TRBV5-1 and TRBJ2-1, the complete variable domain is KAGVTQTPRYLIKTRGQQVTLSCSPISGHRSVSWYQQTPGQGLQFLFEYFSETQRNKGNFPGRFSGRQFSNSRSEMNVSTLELGDSALYLCASSLAQLAGELTVSYNEQFFGPGTRLTVL.

The V gene is TRBV19, the J gene TRBJ1-5, with D maybe TRBD1 (5 bases). Germline V gene sequence: CDR1 LNHDA, CDR2 SQIVND (reference sequence). V was shortened by 1 base and J by 4 bases, with 11 bases between the two germline ends. The CDR3 sequence is 15 residues long. DNA for the CDR3: TGTGCCAGTAGTATAGTAAGGGCAGGGAATCAGCCCCAGCATTTT. It codes for CASSIVRAGNQPQHF.

CDR3 sequence reads: CASSETGTGGFNEQFF. The CDR3, as DNA: TGTGCCAGCAGTGAAACCGGGACAGGGGGCTTCAATGAGCAGTTCTTC. V gene TRBV25-1 combines with J gene TRBJ2-1; 12 positions match TRBD1. V gave up 2 bases and J gave up 6 bases; unmatched junction bases: 5. Germline-derived CDR1 and CDR2 are MGHDK and SYGVNS. The CDR3 contains 16 residues.

The chain carries TRBV12-3 or TRBV12-4 and TRBJ2-1; 8 bases line up with TRBD2. The CDR3 runs to 13 residues. V lost 6 bases, J lost 7 bases, and 5 bases stayed unmatched. CDR3 sequence: CASRRTSINEQFF. CDR3 nucleotide sequence: TGTGCCAGCAGGAGGACTAGCATTAATGAGCAGTTCTTC.

The genes are TRBV3-1 (or the pseudogene TRBV3-2) and TRBJ2-7, with 8 bases identical to TRBD2. The CDR3 has 16 amino acids. Losses at the gene ends were 0 bases for V and 6 bases for J; bases not matched to a gene: 10. Germline lookup yields CDR1 LGHDT and CDR2 YNNKEL (reference sequence). CDR3 nucleotide sequence: TGTGCCAGCAGCCAAGAAGGAGCGGGACTAGGAGGCGAGCAGTACTTC. Translating gives CASSQEGAGLGGEQYF.

The chain recombines TRBV29-1 with TRBJ2-3; 13 bases line up with TRBD2. The trim removed 3 bases at V and 2 bases at J, leaving 5 bases unmatched. Looked up from germline, CDR1 is SQVTM and CDR2 is ANQGSEA. The CDR3 covers 16 residues. CDR3 sequence reads: CSVEGGLAGFTDTQYF. In nucleotides, the CDR3 is TGCAGCGTTGAGGGGGGACTAGCGGGATTCACAGATACGCAGTATTTT.

The chain's CDR3 is CASLRTPLGGEQFF. In DNA, the CDR3 is TGTGCCAGTCTCCGGACACCTCTGGGTGGTGAGCAGTTCTTC. The chain employs TRBV19 and TRBJ2-1; tentative D call: TRBD1 (5 bases). The CDR3 totals 14 residues. V gave up 8 bases and J gave up 9 bases, with 20 bases separating them. In germline, CDR1 is LNHDA, CDR2 SQIVND (reference sequence).

The chain is built from TRBV2 and TRBJ2-7; 9 bases agree with TRBD2. Per the germline V gene, CDR1 is SNHLY and CDR2 is FYNNEI. The V segment lost 6 bases and the J segment 6 bases; nucleotides outside the gene matches: 15. The CDR3 has 16 residues. The CDR3: CASSPRSPAGGSEQYF. The DNA for the CDR3 is TGTGCCAGCAGCCCCCGGTCGCCAGCGGGAGGATCCGAGCAGTACTTC.

The chain recombines TRBV5-1 with TRBJ2-7; 12 bases line up with TRBD2. This CDR3 spans 16 amino acids. Germline CDR1 is SGHRS and CDR2 is YFSETQ. V shed 4 bases and J 0 bases; nucleotides not matched to a gene: 5. The CDR3 reads CASSETSGSFSYEQYF. In nucleotides, the CDR3 is TGCGCCAGCAGCGAGACTAGCGGGAGCTTCTCCTACGAGCAGTACTTC.